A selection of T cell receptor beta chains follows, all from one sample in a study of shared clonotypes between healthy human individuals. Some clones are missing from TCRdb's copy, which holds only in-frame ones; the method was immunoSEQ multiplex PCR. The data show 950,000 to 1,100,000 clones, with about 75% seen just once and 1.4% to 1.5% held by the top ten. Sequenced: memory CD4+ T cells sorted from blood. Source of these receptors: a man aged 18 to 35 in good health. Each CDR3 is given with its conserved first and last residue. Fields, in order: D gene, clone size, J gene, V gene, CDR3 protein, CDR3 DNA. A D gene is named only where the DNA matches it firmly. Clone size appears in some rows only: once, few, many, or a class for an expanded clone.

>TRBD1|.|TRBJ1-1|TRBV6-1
CASIPDRAVTEAFF
TGTGCCAGCATCCCGGACAGGGCGGTCACTGAAGCTTTCTTT
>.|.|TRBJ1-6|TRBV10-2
CASSEGNSPLHF
TGCGCCAGCAGTGAAGGGAATTCACCCCTCCACTTT
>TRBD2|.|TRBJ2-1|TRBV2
CASSSGLAGGLEQFF
TGTGCCAGCAGTTCGGGACTAGCGGGGGGGCTTGAGCAGTTCTTC
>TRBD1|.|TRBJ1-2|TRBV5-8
CASSSRQGTNYGYTF
TGTGCCAGCAGCTCCCGACAGGGTACTAACTATGGCTACACCTTC
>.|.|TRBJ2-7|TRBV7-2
CASSLGQGAAYEQYF
TGTGCCAGCAGCTTAGGTCAGGGAGCCGCCTACGAGCAGTACTTC
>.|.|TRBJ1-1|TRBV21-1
CASSKDGAEAFF
TGTGCCAGCAGCAAAGACGGGGCTGAAGCTTTCTTT
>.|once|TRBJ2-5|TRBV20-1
CSARQETQYF
TGCAGTGCTAGACAAGAGACCCAGTACTTC
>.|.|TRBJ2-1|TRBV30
CACGGTRNEQFF
TGTGCCTGCGGGGGCACGCGGAATGAGCAGTTCTTC
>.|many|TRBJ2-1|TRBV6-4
CASSDSSPSSYNEQFF
TGTGCCAGCAGTGACTCGAGCCCTAGCTCCTACAATGAGCAGTTCTTC
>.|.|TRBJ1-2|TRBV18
CASSPPTGDNYGYTF
TGTGCCAGCTCACCACCGACGGGGGATAACTATGGCTACACCTTC
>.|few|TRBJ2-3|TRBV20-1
CSARLTDTQYF
TGCAGTGCTAGACTTACAGATACGCAGTATTTT
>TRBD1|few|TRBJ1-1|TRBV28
CASSLRQGNTEAFF
TGTGCCAGCAGTTTGCGACAGGGGAACACTGAAGCTTTCTTT
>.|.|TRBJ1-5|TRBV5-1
CASSLPRVRVVYQPQHF
TGCGCCAGCAGCTTGCCCCGGGTGAGGGTGGTTTATCAGCCCCAGCATTTT
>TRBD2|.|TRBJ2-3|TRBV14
CASSPWTSGLTDTQYF
TGTGCCAGCAGCCCCTGGACTAGCGGACTCACAGATACGCAGTATTTT
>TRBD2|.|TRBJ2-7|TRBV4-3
CASSQGLAVSYEQYF
TGCGCCAGCAGCCAAGGTCTAGCGGTCTCCTACGAGCAGTACTTC
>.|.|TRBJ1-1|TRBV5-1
CASSLGQVNTEAFF
TGCGCCAGCAGCTTGGGACAGGTTAACACTGAAGCTTTCTTT
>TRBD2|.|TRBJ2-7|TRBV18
CASSPRLAGAHEQYF
TGTGCCAGCTCACCGCGACTAGCGGGAGCCCACGAGCAGTACTTC
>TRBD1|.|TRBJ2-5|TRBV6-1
CASRVQGAETQYF
TGTGCCAGCAGGGTCCAGGGGGCAGAGACCCAGTACTTC